This T cell receptor beta chain was documented in a study of blood T cells in healthy people across ages. Collection of ten milliliters of peripheral blood was performed for each donor. Study results and limitations: Estimated diversity, derived from one million T cells, was regarded as an underestimate.

In its sample, this clonotype was seen a few times. Its antigen is still unknown. Using a J-beta primer mix together with a sample-barcoded 5' primer, a second PCR was run for about 7 to 12 cycles. Each sample yielded at least 2.5 million CDR3-containing paired-end reads. Using its own MiXCR run on the 5' RACE reads, TCRdb lists one record per CDR3 protein. The sample has around 940,000 distinct CDR3 sequences, approximately 50% seen once. Germline CDR1 MNHEY, CDR2 SMNVEV (reference sequence). The CDR3 is 16 residues long. V shed 5 bases, J shed 2 bases, and the junction held 3 bases outside the gene matches.

The source material was blood. The chain carries TRBV27 and TRBJ2-5; 15 bases are a match to TRBD2. The TCR comes from a woman aged 60-75 years in good health. The CDR3 coding sequence is TGTGCCAGCAGTGGCGGACTAGCGGGAGGGCAAGAGACCCAGTACTTC. It specifies CASSGGLAGGQETQYF.